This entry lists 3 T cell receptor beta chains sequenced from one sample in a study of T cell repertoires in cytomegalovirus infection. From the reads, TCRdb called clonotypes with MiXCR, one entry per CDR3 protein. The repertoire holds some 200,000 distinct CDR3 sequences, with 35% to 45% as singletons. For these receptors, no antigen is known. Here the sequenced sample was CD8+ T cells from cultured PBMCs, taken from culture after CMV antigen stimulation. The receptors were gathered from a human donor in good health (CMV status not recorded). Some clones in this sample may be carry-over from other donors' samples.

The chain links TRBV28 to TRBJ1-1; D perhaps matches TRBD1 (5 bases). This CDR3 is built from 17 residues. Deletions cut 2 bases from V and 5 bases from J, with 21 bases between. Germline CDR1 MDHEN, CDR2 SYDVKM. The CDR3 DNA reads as TGTGCCAGCAGTTTACCCCCGGTAGGGACGTGGAGAACTGAAGCTTTCTTT. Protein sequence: CASSLPPVGTWRTEAFF.

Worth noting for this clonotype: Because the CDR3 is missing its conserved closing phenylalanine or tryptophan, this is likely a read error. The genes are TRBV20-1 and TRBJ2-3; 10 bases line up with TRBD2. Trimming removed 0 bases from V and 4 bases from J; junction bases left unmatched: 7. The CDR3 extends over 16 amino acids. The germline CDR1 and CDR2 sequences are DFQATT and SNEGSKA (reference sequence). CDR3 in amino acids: CSAREGLAGVADTQYL. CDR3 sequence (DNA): TGCAGTGCTAGAGAGGGGCTAGCGGGAGTCGCAGATACGCAGTATTTA.

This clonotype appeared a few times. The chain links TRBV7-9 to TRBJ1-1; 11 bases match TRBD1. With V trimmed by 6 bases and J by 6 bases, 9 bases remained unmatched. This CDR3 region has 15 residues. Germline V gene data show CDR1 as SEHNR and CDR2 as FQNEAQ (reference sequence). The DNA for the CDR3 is TGTGCCAGCAGTTACGGACGGGACAGGGGGTCTGAAGCTTTCTTT. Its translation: CASSYGRDRGSEAFF.